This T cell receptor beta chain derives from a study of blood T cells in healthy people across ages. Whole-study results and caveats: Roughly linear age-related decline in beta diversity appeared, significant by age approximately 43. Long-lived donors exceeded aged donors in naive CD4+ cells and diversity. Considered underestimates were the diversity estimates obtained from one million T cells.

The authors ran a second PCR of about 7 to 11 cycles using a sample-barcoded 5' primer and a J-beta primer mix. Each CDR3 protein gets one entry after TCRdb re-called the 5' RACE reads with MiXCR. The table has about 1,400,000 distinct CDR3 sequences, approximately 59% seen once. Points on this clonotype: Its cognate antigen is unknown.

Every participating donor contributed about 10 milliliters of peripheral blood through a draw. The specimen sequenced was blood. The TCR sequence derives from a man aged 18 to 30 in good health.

Here the CDR3 DNA reads TGCGCCAGCAGCGGGGGACTAGCGGGAGTTGCGCCCGGGGAGCTGTTTTTT. Translated: CASSGGLAGVAPGELFF. This chain connects TRBV5-1 to TRBJ2-2; 14 bases agree with TRBD2. V trimming: 4 bases; J trimming: 6 bases; junction bases outside the gene matches: 8. The germline V gene encodes CDR1 SGHRS and CDR2 YFSETQ. The CDR3 covers 17 residues.